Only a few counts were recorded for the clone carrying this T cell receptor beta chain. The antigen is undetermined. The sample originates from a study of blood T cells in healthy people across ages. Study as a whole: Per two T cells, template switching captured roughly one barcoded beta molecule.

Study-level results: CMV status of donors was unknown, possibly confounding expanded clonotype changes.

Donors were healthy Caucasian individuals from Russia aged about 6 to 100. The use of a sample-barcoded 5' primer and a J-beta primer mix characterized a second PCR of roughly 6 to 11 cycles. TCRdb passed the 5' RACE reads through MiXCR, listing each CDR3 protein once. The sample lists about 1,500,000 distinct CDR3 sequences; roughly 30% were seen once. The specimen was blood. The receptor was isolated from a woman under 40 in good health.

The CDR3 coding sequence is TGTGCCAGCAGCTTGGGACTAGCGGGTCATTACGAGCAGTTCTTC. Protein sequence: CASSLGLAGHYEQFF. The rearrangement links TRBV5-4 to TRBJ2-1, with 10 bases identical to TRBD2. The CDR3 length is 15 residues. Germline V gene sequence: CDR1 SGHNT, CDR2 YYREEE (reference sequence). V gave up 0 bases and J gave up 10 bases; unmatched junction bases: 7.